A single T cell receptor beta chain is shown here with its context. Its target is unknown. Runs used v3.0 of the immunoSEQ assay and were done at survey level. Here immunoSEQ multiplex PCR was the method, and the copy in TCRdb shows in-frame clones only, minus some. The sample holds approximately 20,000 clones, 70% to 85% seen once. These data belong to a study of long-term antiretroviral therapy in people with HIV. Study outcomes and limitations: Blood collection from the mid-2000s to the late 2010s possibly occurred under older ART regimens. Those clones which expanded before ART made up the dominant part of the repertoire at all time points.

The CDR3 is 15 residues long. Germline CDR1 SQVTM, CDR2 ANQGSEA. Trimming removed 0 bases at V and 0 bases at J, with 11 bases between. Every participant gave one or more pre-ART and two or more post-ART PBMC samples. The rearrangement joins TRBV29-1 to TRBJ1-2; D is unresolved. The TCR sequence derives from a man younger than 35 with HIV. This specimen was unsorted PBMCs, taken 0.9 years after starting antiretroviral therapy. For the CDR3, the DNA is TGCAGCGTTGAAGATCCGGACCGAGCTAACTATGGCTACACCTTC. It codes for CSVEDPDRANYGYTF.